At least ten counts were recorded for the clone carrying this TCR beta chain. Its antigen remains unknown. The data belong to a study of T cells in Graves' hyperthyroidism and ophthalmopathy. CDR1 is SGHVS, CDR2 FQNEAQ, per germline. V was shortened by 2 bases and J by 0 bases, with 7 bases between the two germline ends. This CDR3 is 14 amino acids long. TCR beta CDR3 sequences were amplified from RNA transcripts. TCR CDR3 underwent first-round RT-PCR with the HTBI primer set. TCRdb reanalysed the multiplex PCR reads using MiXCR and keeps one entry per CDR3 protein. The table has more than 300,000 distinct CDR3 sequences, approximately 14% seen once; the top ten hold 20% to 25%. Notes on the study in general: Most thyroid clonotypes that were expanded above 0.001 also turned up in blood. From stable hyperthyroidism, ophthalmopathy was separated by a 13 V-J model.

Graves' hyperthyroidism without ophthalmopathy progression within 18 months was termed stable. Any patient presenting with uncontrolled infection, other autoimmune disease, pregnancy or lactation was left out. This chain links TRBV7-8 with TRBJ1-1; D is unclear. The sample taken for sequencing was blood. The clonotype originates from a woman aged 30 to 39 with Graves' hyperthyroidism. The CDR3 DNA reads TGTGCCAGCAGCTTAAATGGCCTGAACACTGAAGCTTTCTTT. Protein product: CASSLNGLNTEAFF. The full variable domain, rest sourced from reference TRBV7-8 and TRBJ1-1, is GAGVSQSPRYKVAKRGQDVALRCDPISGHVSLFWYQQALGQGPEFLTYFQNEAQLDKSGLPSDRFFAERPEGSVSTLKIQRTQQEDSAVYLCASSLNGLNTEAFFGQGTRLTVV.